This T cell receptor beta chain is from a study of control samples from healthy donors and cancer patients. Produced via immunoSEQ multiplex PCR; TCRdb's table is partial and in-frame only. The sample has around 18,000 clones, around 83% seen once. The CDR3 contains 15 residues. The germline V gene encodes CDR1 MNHNS and CDR2 SASEGT. V shed 6 bases and J 3 bases; nucleotides not matched to a gene: 3. The origin of this receptor is a woman aged 70-85 years with colorectal cancer. Sequenced: PBMCs. V gene TRBV6-1 combines with J gene TRBJ1-6, with 9 positions matching TRBD1. The CDR3 DNA is TGTGCCAGCAGCCTGACAGGGGGCTATAATTCACCCCTCCACTTT. This translates into CASSLTGGYNSPLHF.